The entry that follows covers one TCR beta chain sequence. Its antigen remains unidentified. Some clones are missing from TCRdb's copy, which holds only in-frame ones; the method was immunoSEQ multiplex PCR. The sample holds 12,000 to 15,000 clones, about 93% seen once. Germline-derived CDR1 and CDR2 are SGHTA and FQGTGA. V lost 3 bases, J lost 4 bases, and 18 bases lay in between. The CDR3 is 17 residues long. The sample originates from a study of T cell clones after liver transplantation. Study background: Three of the eight recipients were HCV-positive; the rest had non-autoimmune, non-viral transplant indications. Tolerance: complete withdrawal held at least one year, liver enzymes staying within twice normal. Whole-study findings and limits: A larger donor-reactive than third-party decline suggested partial antigen-specific deletion.

This receptor was obtained from a human donor who received a liver transplant. The sequencing here drew on CD8+ T cells from blood, taken before liver transplant. The chain employs TRBV7-3 and TRBJ2-2; TRBD2 might be the D (6 bases). CDR3 amino acids: CASSFDTFGGITGELFF. As DNA, the CDR3 is TGTGCCAGCAGCTTTGACACCTTTGGGGGGATCACCGGGGAGCTGTTTTTT.